Listed below are T cell receptor beta chains from one sample, sequenced in a study of beta chain features in type 1 diabetes. Sequencing was performed with immunoSEQ multiplex PCR; in TCRdb, only in-frame clones are kept and a portion is missing. The sample holds around 360,000 clones, roughly 12% seen once. The sample was naive CD4+ T cells from blood. The receptors come from a young woman with type 1 diabetes. CDR3s include the opening cysteine and the closing phenylalanine or tryptophan. D genes are given only for firm matches. Clone size is stated in some rows and not others, as once, few, many or a class when expanded.

cdr3_nt cdr3_aa j_call clone_size d_call v_call
TGTGCCTGGACAGCCGGGACAGGGGTCCACCCTAATCAGCCCCAGCATTTT CAWTAGTGVHPNQPQHF TRBJ1-5 - TRBD1 TRBV30
TGTGCCAGCAGCTTTGAGGGACACCCTAATCAGCCCCAGCATTTT CASSFEGHPNQPQHF TRBJ1-5 - - TRBV7-9
TGCAGTGCCTACAGGGACTCACCCCTCCACTTT CSAYRDSPLHF TRBJ1-6 few - TRBV20-1
TGTGCCAGCAGCCTAAGGAAAACTAGCGGGGGCCAAACTAAGCAGTACTTC CASSLRKTSGGQTKQYF TRBJ2-7 once TRBD2 TRBV5-8
TGTGCCAGCAGCCCTGGACTAGCGGGAGGGGGTGAGCAGTTCTTC CASSPGLAGGGEQFF TRBJ2-1 - TRBD2 TRBV7-3
TGCGCCAGCAGCGATTCGGGACTAGCGGGAGTTGAGCAGTACTTC CASSDSGLAGVEQYF TRBJ2-7 - TRBD2 TRBV5-1
TGTGCCAGCAGCTTAGAGGGGCTAAGTCCTAAGTATTTT CASSLEGLSPKYF TRBJ2-3 few - TRBV7-9
TGTGCCAGCAGCCAAGGTCACAGGGGCTACGAGCAGTACTTC CASSQGHRGYEQYF TRBJ2-7 few TRBD1 TRBV14
TGTGCCAGCAGCCCCAGACTAGCGGGAGGGGAGGAGACCCAGTACTTC CASSPRLAGGEETQYF TRBJ2-5 few TRBD2 TRBV7-9
TGCGCCAGCAGCCTAGTCTACAATGAGCAGTTCTTC CASSLVYNEQFF TRBJ2-1 few - TRBV5-1
TGTGCCAGCAGCCCCCGGACAGGCAGCACAGATACGCAGTATTTT CASSPRTGSTDTQYF TRBJ2-3 few TRBD1 TRBV7-2
TGTGCCAGCAGCTTAGAGTCCAGAACCTCTGGAAACACCATATATTTT CASSLESRTSGNTIYF TRBJ1-3 once - TRBV7-6
TGTGCCAGCAGTTCCTCGCAGGGGGCGCAGGAAAAACTGTTTTTT CASSSSQGAQEKLFF TRBJ1-4 - TRBD1 TRBV28
TGTGCCAGCAGCCTCGATAGCAGTCGCATCTTCTTC CASSLDSSRIFF TRBJ2-7 - - TRBV7-2
TGTGCCAGCAGCCGAACCCTGGGACTAGCGGGAGGATACAATGAGCAGTTCTTC CASSRTLGLAGGYNEQFF TRBJ2-1 few TRBD2 TRBV4-2
TGTGCCACCAGCAGAGAAGGGACAGCGGTTGAAGCTTTCTTT CATSREGTAVEAFF TRBJ1-1 once TRBD1 TRBV15
TGTGCCAGCAGCTCACGGACAGGGGTCAGCAATCAGCCCCAGCATTTT CASSSRTGVSNQPQHF TRBJ1-5 - TRBD1 TRBV6-6
TGTGCCATCAGTGAAACCCCGGACACTGCTAGCACAGATACGCAGTATTTT CAISETPDTASTDTQYF TRBJ2-3 - - TRBV10-3
TGTGCCAGCAGTCCCGATCAAGCATACGAGCAGTACTTC CASSPDQAYEQYF TRBJ2-7 few - TRBV2
TGTGCCAGCAATTCAGGGGGCGTCGGGGATACGCAGTATTTT CASNSGGVGDTQYF TRBJ2-3 - TRBD1 TRBV6-5
TGCGCCAGCAGCCAAGATGGGCCGGGATCCTCTCGGGACAATGAGCAGTTCTTC CASSQDGPGSSRDNEQFF TRBJ2-1 few - TRBV4-3
TGTGCCAGCAGCCCACCTGGCGGGGTGAGCACCGGGGAGCTGTTTTTT CASSPPGGVSTGELFF TRBJ2-2 - - TRBV7-9
TGTGCCAGCACGGGCGGGAGGGCTTACAATGAGCAGTTCTTC CASTGGRAYNEQFF TRBJ2-1 few TRBD2 TRBV6-5
TGTGCCAGCAGTTTAAGGACAGCTTATAATTCACCCCTCCACTTT CASSLRTAYNSPLHF TRBJ1-6 - - TRBV27
TGCGCCAGCAGCTCACAGACAGGGTTCGGGTACGAGCAGTACTTC CASSSQTGFGYEQYF TRBJ2-7 - TRBD1 TRBV5-1
TGTGCCAGCAGCTTATTGACGGGAATTCAGTACTTC CASSLLTGIQYF TRBJ2-4 few - TRBV7-2
TGTGCCAGCAGTCTAGAGACTAGCGGGATCTACGAGCAGTACTTC CASSLETSGIYEQYF TRBJ2-7 - TRBD2 TRBV28
TGTGCCAGCGGAAAGGGGGCGATCGGGGAGCTGTTTTTT CASGKGAIGELFF TRBJ2-2 few TRBD1 TRBV27
- CASSENRGDFGEGYTF TRBJ1-2 - - TRBV6-1
TGTGCCAGCAGCCAAGCGGTCAGGGTAGATGGCTACACCTTC CASSQAVRVDGYTF TRBJ1-2 few - TRBV14
TGTGCCACCTCCCCCGGGGGAGGCGCTTTCTTT CATSPGGGAFF TRBJ1-1 few - TRBV19
TGTGCCAGCAGTTACCAGGGTTCAACACCCCTCCACTTT CASSYQGSTPLHF TRBJ1-6 - - TRBV6-6
TGTGCCACCTCTAACAGCCCAAACTATGGCTACACCTTC CATSNSPNYGYTF TRBJ1-2 - - TRBV25-1
TGCGCCAGCAGCTTGCCTAGCGGGAGTTCTGAGCAGTTCTTC CASSLPSGSSEQFF TRBJ2-1 few TRBD2 TRBV5-1
TGCGCCAGCAGCTTGGTCGCGGGAGCGGTAGATACGCAGTATTTT CASSLVAGAVDTQYF TRBJ2-3 - TRBD2 TRBV5-1
TGTGCCAGCAGCGGCCGGGACACTGGCACCGGGGAGCTGTTTTTT CASSGRDTGTGELFF TRBJ2-2 - - TRBV7-2
TGTGCCAGCAGCTTAGACAGATCCTCCTACGAGCAGTACTTC CASSLDRSSYEQYF TRBJ2-7 - - TRBV7-2
TGTGCCAGCAGCGTAGGGTTAGCGGTATACCAAGAGACCCAGTACTTC CASSVGLAVYQETQYF TRBJ2-5 - - TRBV9
TGCGCCAGCGGTACACTAGCGGGAGACGAGAGAAACATTCAGTACTTC CASGTLAGDERNIQYF TRBJ2-4 few TRBD2 TRBV4-1
TGCGCCAGCAGCCCGGGACAGGGGGAGGCAACTAATGAAAAACTGTTTTTT CASSPGQGEATNEKLFF TRBJ1-4 few TRBD1 TRBV4-3
TGTGCCACCGGACAGTCGACCAACACTGAAGCTTTCTTT CATGQSTNTEAFF TRBJ1-1 few - TRBV15
TGTGCCAGTAGTACCTCTCCGCGTGGCTACACCTTC CASSTSPRGYTF TRBJ1-2 - - TRBV19
TGTGCCAGCAGTCCACAGGGGAAGGGGGATCAGCCCCAGCATTTT CASSPQGKGDQPQHF TRBJ1-5 - TRBD1 TRBV28
TGTGCCAGTAGCGGACAGTCCTTGCGTCATCAGCCCCAGCATTTT CASSGQSLRHQPQHF TRBJ1-5 - - TRBV19
TGTGCCAGCAGTCTTCAGGGTCCCGATTCACCCCTCCACTTT CASSLQGPDSPLHF TRBJ1-6 few - TRBV7-2
TGTGCCAGCTCAGGTCATAATTCACCCCTCCACTTT CASSGHNSPLHF TRBJ1-6 few - TRBV5-8
TGTGCCAGCAGACCTGTAGCGGGGGGCTCCTACAATGAGCAGTTCTTC CASRPVAGGSYNEQFF TRBJ2-1 - TRBD2 TRBV6-6
TGTGCCAGCAGCACCGGACTAACCTACGAGCAGTACTTC CASSTGLTYEQYF TRBJ2-7 - - TRBV7-9
TGCGCCAGCAGCCAAGATCCCTCAAGGAGCGAGCAGTACTTC CASSQDPSRSEQYF TRBJ2-7 few - TRBV4-3
TGTGCCAGCCTACCGGGACTAGCTCACAATGAGCAGTTCTTC CASLPGLAHNEQFF TRBJ2-1 few TRBD2 TRBV5-6
TGTGCCAGCAGCCAAAGGAAGACAGACTATGGCTACACCTTC CASSQRKTDYGYTF TRBJ1-2 few - TRBV14
TGTGCCAGCAGCTCGGTTACCGGGGAGCTGTTTTTT CASSSVTGELFF TRBJ2-2 few - TRBV11-1
TGTGCCAGCAGCGGGTACAATGAGCAGTTCTTC CASSGYNEQFF TRBJ2-1 few - TRBV28
TGTGCCACCAGCAGAGAGTCGGTTATGAGACAGAATCAGCCCCAGCATTTT CATSRESVMRQNQPQHF TRBJ1-5 - - TRBV15
TGCAGCGTTGGGGAGTTCACAGATACGCAGTATTTT CSVGEFTDTQYF TRBJ2-3 few - TRBV29-1
TGTGCCAGCAGCCCGAGGACAGCGGGAGGTAACTATGGCTACACCTTC CASSPRTAGGNYGYTF TRBJ1-2 - - TRBV27
TGTGCCAGCAGAATGACAGCCACAGATACGCAGTATTTT CASRMTATDTQYF TRBJ2-3 - - TRBV28
TGTGCCAGCAGCTCAAGTTGGCGGGGGGCCTACGAGCAGTACTTC CASSSSWRGAYEQYF TRBJ2-7 - TRBD2 TRBV7-2
TGCAGCGTTGATTTCGGGTCTGCAGGGGAGCAGTACTTC CSVDFGSAGEQYF TRBJ2-7 few - TRBV29-1